The 15 T cell receptor beta chains presented below share a single source sample, sequenced in a study of T cell changes during pregnancy in multiple sclerosis (dated by TCRdb to between 2018 and 2020). Library prep was done by the immunoSEQ multiplex PCR assay. Entries here come from immuneACCESS through TCRdb and include only in-frame sequences with V and J called. Some clones fail to appear in such tables; in the studies checked, an unresolved V gene covers under half of the shortfall, and the cause of the remainder is unknown. The sample table records about 69,000 clones; 91% of these occur just once. The biggest ten clones account for 0.29% of the sample. This specimen was CD4+ T cells from peripheral blood mononuclear cells, taken in the third trimester of pregnancy. These receptors were collected from a female donor in good health, enrolled as a control in a pregnancy study.

The chain couples TRBV7-9 to TRBJ1-6; 8 nucleotides line up with TRBD1. V dropped 5 bases and J dropped 8; count of bases not matched to a gene: 11. CDR1 and CDR2 (germline): SEHNR, FQNEAQ (reference sequence). The CDR3 spans 16 residues. The CDR3 region is CASSLGTGTLDSPLHF. The CDR3 DNA reads as TGTGCCAGCAGCCTCGGGACAGGCACGTTGGATTCACCCCTCCACTTT.

This chain uses TRBV5-1 with TRBJ2-5; 9 bases are a match to TRBD2. The CDR3 runs to 16 residues. Germline V gene sequence: CDR1 SGHRS, CDR2 YFSETQ. V lost 4 bases to trimming and J lost 1 base; unmatched junction nucleotides: 8. This CDR3 reads CASSPGSSGGQETQYF. CDR3 nucleotides: TGCGCCAGCAGCCCTGGGAGTAGCGGGGGCCAAGAGACCCAGTACTTC.

The chain uses TRBV7-9 and TRBJ2-2; D gene ambiguous. The CDR3 consists of 13 residues. Germline assignment: CDR1 SEHNR and CDR2 FQNEAQ (reference sequence). Trimming removed 5 bases from V and 4 bases from J, with 8 bases in between. In DNA form, the CDR3 reads TGTGCCAGCAGCAATAGAACCACCGGGGAGCTGTTTTTT. This sequence encodes CASSNRTTGELFF.

The chain uses TRBV18 and TRBJ1-2; D not resolved. Per the germline V gene, CDR1 is KGHSH and CDR2 is LQKENI. The CDR3 sequence is 14 residues long. V lost 2 bases to trimming and J lost 1 base, with 8 bases between them. The chain's CDR3 is CASSPMLDNYGYTF. The CDR3 bases are TGTGCCAGCTCACCAATGCTAGATAACTATGGCTACACCTTC.

This clone appeared once. The chain uses TRBV25-1 and TRBJ2-7; the match to TRBD1 covers 10 bases. The germline CDR1 and CDR2 sequences are MGHDK and SYGVNS. V lost 4 bases to trimming and J lost 2 bases; unmatched junction nucleotides: 5. The length of the CDR3 is 15 residues. Here the CDR3 DNA reads TGTGCCAGCAGTGGCGGGACAGGGGCCACCTACGAGCAGTACTTC. Translating it yields CASSGGTGATYEQYF.

The V call is TRBV7-3, the J call TRBJ2-3; tentatively, D is TRBD1 (6 bases). The germline V and J ends were trimmed by 5 bases and 5 bases, with 14 bases remaining between them. Germline CDR1 and CDR2: SGHTA and FQGTGA. The CDR3 covers 14 residues. The CDR3 loop reads CASSPGRGGDTQYF. The DNA for the CDR3 is TGTGCCAGCAGCCCCGGACGAGGGGGAGATACGCAGTATTTT.

The gene calls are TRBV30 and TRBJ2-5; a weak D match, TRBD1 (5 bases). Trimming shortened V by 5 bases and J by 2 bases, and 18 bases separated the two germline ends. Germline CDR1 and CDR2: GTSNPN and SVGIG (reference sequence). This CDR3 spans 15 amino acids. The CDR3 DNA is TGTGCCTGGGGAAAGGGGCAGACCAGTCAAGAGACCCAGTACTTC. Its protein product is CAWGKGQTSQETQYF. The variable domain in full, with the rest retrieved from reference TRBV30 and TRBJ2-5, is SQTIHQWPATLVQPVGSPLSLECTVEGTSNPNLYWYRQAAGRGLQLLFYSVGIGQISSEVPQNLSASRPQDRQFILSSKKLLLSDSGFYLCAWGKGQTSQETQYFGPGTRLLVL.

The chain couples TRBV5-1 to TRBJ2-1; possibly TRBD2 for D (6 bases). Germline V gene lookup returns CDR1 SGHRS and CDR2 YFSETQ. CDR3 length: 14 amino acids. Trimming pared 3 bases from V and 6 bases from J, leaving 13 bases between. The CDR3 coding sequence is TGCGCCAGCAGCTCGGAGGGTCGGGGCAATGAGCAGTTCTTC. Its translation: CASSSEGRGNEQFF. Complete variable domain (other parts from reference TRBV5-1 and TRBJ2-1): KAGVTQTPRYLIKTRGQQVTLSCSPISGHRSVSWYQQTPGQGLQFLFEYFSETQRNKGNFPGRFSGRQFSNSRSEMNVSTLELGDSALYLCASSSEGRGNEQFFGPGTRLTVL.

The V call is TRBV6-6, the J call TRBJ2-7, with D tentatively TRBD2 (5 bases). Germline V CDR1 and CDR2: MNHNY, SVGAGI (reference sequence). V was cut by 2 bases and J by 5 bases, with 10 bases left in between. CDR3 length: 13 amino acids. The CDR3 is CASSYVGVHEQYF. CDR3 DNA: TGTGCCAGCAGTTACGTCGGGGTCCACGAGCAGTACTTC.

This rearrangement joins TRBV7-2 to TRBJ1-4; TRBD1 might be the D (5 bases). Germline assignment: CDR1 SGHTA and CDR2 FQGNSA. The CDR3 consists of 16 residues. Trimming pared 6 bases from V and 5 bases from J, leaving 19 bases between. The CDR3 region is CASSVNRAGRNEKLFF. The CDR3 DNA reads TGTGCCAGCAGTGTAAACCGGGCAGGGCGAAATGAAAAACTGTTTTTT.

The CDR3 region is CASSYSGQGAYEQYF. CDR3 nucleotide sequence: TGTGCCAGCAGTTATTCCGGACAGGGGGCGTACGAGCAGTACTTC. The chain combines TRBV6-5 with TRBJ2-7; 11 bases agree with TRBD1. Trimming at V came to 3 bases and at J to 4 bases, leaving 5 bases not matched to a gene. The CDR3 loop spans 15 amino acids. CDR1 and CDR2 (germline): MNHEY, SVGAGI.

J is TRBJ1-5 and V is TRBV19; 9 bases are shared with TRBD1. CDR3 length: 15 residues. V was clipped by 5 bases and J by 7 bases; unmatched bases: 9. CDR1 LNHDA and CDR2 SQIVND come from the germline V gene (reference sequence). The DNA of the CDR3 is TGTGCCAGTAGTTTGGCCGGGACAGGGCAACAGCCCCAGCATTTT. Amino acid sequence: CASSLAGTGQQPQHF.

The chain is built from TRBV11-3 and TRBJ1-1; D is perhaps TRBD1 (5 bases). The CDR3 contains 14 residues. The V gene's germline CDR1 is SGHNT and CDR2 YENEEA. Trimming shortened V by 1 base and J by 4 bases, and 10 bases separated the two germline ends. The DNA for the CDR3 is TGTGCCAGCAGCTTAGTCGGGGGTTCCACTGAAGCTTTCTTT. Protein sequence: CASSLVGGSTEAFF.

This clone was counted once. The V call is TRBV30, the J call TRBJ1-1, with D perhaps TRBD1 (6 bases). The V gene lost 0 bases and the J gene lost 1 base, with 12 bases spanning the gap. The V gene's germline CDR1 is GTSNPN and CDR2 SVGIG (reference sequence). The CDR3 covers 15 residues. CDR3 region: CAWSVLQGTNTEAFF. The DNA for the CDR3 is TGTGCCTGGAGTGTACTTCAGGGGACGAACACTGAAGCTTTCTTT.

This clone showed up just once. The chain couples TRBV19 to TRBJ1-1, with 7 nucleotides matching TRBD1. This CDR3 region has 15 residues. Germline lookup yields CDR1 LNHDA and CDR2 SQIVND (reference sequence). Trimming cost V 3 bases and J 5 bases; bases outside gene matches: 9. CDR3 residues: CASSIWTGGETEAFF. The CDR3 DNA is TGTGCCAGTAGTATTTGGACAGGAGGGGAAACTGAAGCTTTCTTT.